This TCR beta chain was captured in a study of blood T cell repertoires in COVID-19. Study context: Samples of COVID-19 (acute and convalescent) were obtained from the United States, Italy and Spain. Nucleic acid was either cDNA or gDNA, and it came from T cells, B-cell-depleted T cells, or PBMCs.

The CDR3 runs 13 residues. With V trimmed by 6 bases and J by 6 bases, 5 bases remained unmatched. In the authors' methods: Researchers report that nucleated cell counts were estimated from reference gene primer amplification. Profiling relied on immunoSEQ multiplex PCR, and the TCRdb table lists in-frame clones only, not all of them. That table is the source of V, J and clone size, and D and trimming were worked out from the DNA. There are some 340,000 clones in the sample; around nine tenths occur only once, and about 4% lies in the top ten. The TCR was taken from a woman in her twenties or thirties who had been exposed to COVID-19. The sample comprised PBMCs or T cells enriched from blood (not recorded which). The chain links TRBV12-3 or TRBV12-4 to TRBJ2-1; 7 bases agree with TRBD1. The CDR3 bases are TGTGCCAGCAGGAAGACAGGGAGCAATGAGCAGTTCTTC. This translates into CASRKTGSNEQFF.